The 12 T cell receptor beta chains below were found in one sample sequenced in a study of T cells in Graves' hyperthyroidism and ophthalmopathy (dated 2019 in TCRdb). Receptors were amplified or captured by multiplex PCR. The sample was run on an Illumina HiSeq 2000. Amplification of TCR beta CDR3 regions was carried out from RNA transcripts. The TCR CDR3 was subjected to a first round of RT-PCR using the HTBI primer set and the Qiagen OneStep RT-PCR kit. TCRdb reworked the public reads: Q25 trimming with fastp, MiXCR clone assembly, productive beta chains retained. All rows with the same CDR3 protein become a single entry with the most common DNA and genes. In all, the sample holds hundreds of thousands of distinct CDR3 sequences, and just under 45% of those were seen once. Clones ranked in the top ten supply roughly 7.2% of the sample. Sample: peripheral blood or thyroid tissue (not recorded which). Source of these receptors: an adult man with Graves' disease, either hyperthyroidism or ophthalmopathy (not recorded which).

This chain connects TRBV5-1 to TRBJ1-2; D is perhaps TRBD1 (6 bases). This CDR3 region has 14 residues. V was pared by 1 base and J by 5 bases, with 12 bases between. Germline values: CDR1 SGHRS, CDR2 YFSETQ. CDR3 sequence reads: CASSLMGAGYGYTF. DNA of the CDR3: TGCGCCAGCAGCTTGATGGGGGCAGGGTATGGCTACACCTTC.

This clonotype was seen once. The V call is TRBV6-6, the J call TRBJ1-5, with TRBD1 as a possible D gene (5 bases). Trimming took 5 bases from V and 2 from J, leaving 13 bases between them. From germline, CDR1 is MNHNY and CDR2 SVGAGI (reference sequence). The CDR3 has 15 residues. Here the CDR3 reads CASSPQAMGNQPQHF. CDR3 nucleotides: TGTGCCAGCAGTCCACAGGCTATGGGCAATCAGCCCCAGCATTTT.

This chain uses TRBV6-5 with TRBJ1-6, with D possibly TRBD1 on 5 matching bases. The CDR3 extends over 15 amino acids. V was pared by 0 bases and J by 8 bases, with 11 bases between. CDR1 and CDR2 (germline): MNHEY, SVGAGI. Here the CDR3 DNA reads TGTGCCAGCAGTTACTCCCTATGGGGGGATTCACCCCTCCACTTT. It codes for CASSYSLWGDSPLHF.

Regarding this clonotype: One base away lies a much larger clone, so this may be a sequencing read error. The chain uses TRBV20-1 and TRBJ1-1, with D possibly being TRBD1 (6 bases). The CDR3 length is 13 residues. Trimming took off 3 bases at V and 6 bases at J, with 14 bases between the two ends. Per the germline V gene, CDR1 is DFQATT and CDR2 is SNEGSKA (reference sequence). The CDR3 sequence: CSASEGGVPEAFF. The CDR3 nucleotides are TGCAGTGCTAGTGAGGGGGGCGTCCCTGAAGCTTTCTTT.

This clonotype was seen a few times. J is TRBJ1-2 and V is TRBV6-6, with 11 bases fitting TRBD1. CDR3 length: 16 residues. Germline CDR1 is MNHNY and CDR2 is SVGAGI (reference sequence). V was clipped by 4 bases and J by 6 bases; unmatched bases: 10. The CDR3 sequence: CASSFTQDRGQDGYTF. For the CDR3, the DNA is TGTGCCAGCAGTTTTACTCAGGACAGGGGGCAGGATGGCTACACCTTC.

A word on this clonotype: A much larger clone sits a single nucleotide away, making a read error possible. The conserved final phenylalanine or tryptophan is absent from the CDR3, which likely points to a read error. The V call is TRBV20-1, the J call TRBJ2-7, with 7 bases fitting TRBD2. The germline V gene encodes CDR1 DFQATT and CDR2 SNEGSKA (reference sequence). This CDR3 comprises 12 residues. V was clipped by 3 bases and J by 7 bases; unmatched bases: 6. This chain's CDR3 is CSASLGRGEQYS. CDR3 coding DNA: TGCAGTGCTAGTCTCGGGCGGGGGGAGCAGTACTCC.

This sequence joins TRBV6-5 and TRBJ1-1, with D possibly matching TRBD1 (5 bases). Per the germline V gene, CDR1 is MNHEY and CDR2 is SVGAGI. V gave up 4 bases and J gave up 4 bases, with 13 bases separating them. CDR3 length: 14 residues. The CDR3 loop is CASSLEGPGTEAFF. The CDR3 DNA is TGTGCCAGCAGTTTGGAGGGGCCGGGCACTGAAGCTTTCTTT.

This clonotype was counted only a few times. V and J are TRBV5-8 and TRBJ2-7; 9 bases agree with TRBD2. Looked up from germline, CDR1 is SGHTS and CDR2 is YDEGEE. V lost 3 bases, J lost 3 bases, and 10 bases stayed unmatched. This CDR3 is built from 16 residues. The CDR3 reads CASSSLRRRGGYEQYF. The DNA of the CDR3 is TGTGCCAGCAGCTCGCTAAGACGGCGGGGGGGCTACGAGCAGTACTTC.

This chain joins TRBV11-1 and TRBJ2-2; 7 bases are a match to TRBD1. The germline V gene has CDR1 SGHAT and CDR2 FQDESV (reference sequence). This CDR3 comprises 18 residues. Trimming at V came to 5 bases and at J to 4 bases, leaving 16 bases not matched to a gene. The CDR3 nucleotides are TGTGCCAGCAGCACCGCACAACCCCCAGGGGGACGCACCGGGGAGCTGTTTTTT. It encodes CASSTAQPPGGRTGELFF. Full variable domain (outside the CDR3, taken from reference TRBV11-1 and TRBJ2-2): EAEVAQSPRYKITEKSQAVAFWCDPISGHATLYWYRQILGQGPELLVQFQDESVVDDSQLPKDRFSAERLKGVDSTLKIQPAELGDSAMYLCASSTAQPPGGRTGELFFGEGSRLTVL.

This clonotype was seen ten or more times. This chain joins TRBV24-1 and TRBJ2-7, with 10 bases fitting TRBD2. The J segment lost 5 bases and the V segment lost 1 base, leaving 4 bases of the junction unmatched. This CDR3 spans 15 amino acids. Germline lookup yields CDR1 KGHDR and CDR2 SFDVKD. The CDR3 region has the DNA TGTGCCACCAGTGATTTAGCGGGAGGGAGCCACGAGCAGTACTTC. This codes for CATSDLAGGSHEQYF.

This clonotype was recorded many times. CDR3 region: CSALEDRAETQYF. The CDR3 DNA reads as TGCAGTGCACTCGAGGACAGGGCGGAGACCCAGTACTTC. The chain links TRBV20-1 to TRBJ2-5, with 8 positions matching TRBD1. CDR3 size: 13 residues. V was pared by 6 bases and J by 5 bases, with 8 bases of the junction left unmatched. In germline, CDR1 is DFQATT, CDR2 SNEGSKA (reference sequence).

This rearrangement joins TRBV20-1 to TRBJ2-6, with TRBD1 identical over 9 bases. The CDR3 covers 18 residues. The V segment lost 4 bases and the J segment 0 bases; nucleotides outside the gene matches: 10. Germline V gene lookup returns CDR1 DFQATT and CDR2 SNEGSKA (reference sequence). CDR3 sequence reads: CSATRDRVSSSGANVLTF. CDR3 bases: TGCAGTGCTACCCGGGACAGGGTATCTTCCTCTGGGGCCAACGTCCTGACTTTC.